This T cell receptor beta chain was captured by sequencing in a study of glioma-infiltrating T cells. This CDR3 comprises 13 residues. With V trimmed by 7 bases and J by 3 bases, 5 bases remained unmatched. A remark on this clonotype: Its antigen is undetermined. This may arise from a read error, as a much more abundant clone is one base away.

The iRepertoire nested amplicon-rescue multiplex PCR amplified TCR alpha and beta CDR3s from RNA. A single record per CDR3 protein comes from TCRdb applying MiXCR to the multiplex PCR reads. The sample includes more than 95,000 distinct CDR3 sequences, around 30% of them seen just once. Regarding the study as a whole: Above-expected tissue-blood divergence occurred in all gliomas, most in low-grade ones. Tissue and blood shared very few CDR3 sequences.

Material: glioma tissue, nonneoplastic brain tissue, or PBMCs (not recorded which). The rearrangement uses TRBV12-3 or TRBV12-4 and TRBJ1-2; 7 bases match TRBD1. The sequence derives from a human donor with low-grade glioma or glioblastoma, undergoing nonglioma brain surgery, or in good health (not recorded which). For the CDR3, the DNA is TGTGCCAGCACTCCAGGGGGTCACTATGGCTACACCTTC. As protein: CASTPGGHYGYTF.